This T cell receptor (beta chain) stems from a study of PD-L1 blockade in urothelial cancer. Turning to the study itself: Analysis of blood occurred 3 weeks (second dose) and 6 weeks after treatment start. Study results and limitations: Durable-benefit patients showed greater tumor-associated blood clone expansion at 3 weeks.

Sequencing was performed with immunoSEQ multiplex PCR; in TCRdb, only in-frame clones are kept and a portion is missing. The repertoire consists of about 86,000 clones, with more than 70% occurring once and the leading ten covering over 13%. V lost 2 bases to trimming and J lost 4 bases, with 9 bases between them. This CDR3 has 14 residues. The germline V gene has CDR1 MNHNY and CDR2 SVGAGI (reference sequence). The count of this clone is one. Its cognate antigen is unknown. Time point denoted: pretreatment peripheral blood. The study collected 1 to 8 samples per patient, pretreatment and on-treatment.

This TCR derives from a man between 60 and 75 years old with urothelial cancer. V is TRBV6-6 and J is TRBJ1-5, with no clear D. The material was PBMCs, obtained around atezolizumab (anti-PD-L1) treatment. The CDR3 is CASSYPGRNQPQHF. In nucleotides, the CDR3 is TGTGCCAGCAGTTACCCGGGTCGAAATCAGCCCCAGCATTTT.